These T cell receptor beta chains were read from a single sample in a study of blood T cell repertoires in COVID-19. Produced via immunoSEQ multiplex PCR; TCRdb's table is partial and in-frame only. The sample has 90,000 to 100,000 clones, about 88% seen once. Sequencing used peripheral blood. These receptors came from a man at least 80 years old with acute or convalescent COVID-19. Each CDR3 is given with its conserved first and last residue. Each record gives: CDR3 length, clone size, D gene, J gene, V gene, CDR3 DNA, CDR3 protein. A D gene is named only where the DNA matches it firmly. Clone sizes are given selectively: once, few, many, or a class where the clone is expanded.

14 - - TRBJ2-7 TRBV9 TGTGCCAGCAGCGTAGATCTAGGGAGCTACGAGCAGTACTTC CASSVDLGSYEQYF
12 - - TRBJ2-7 TRBV27 TGTGCCAGCAGTTTCCCAGGGCGCGAGCAGTACTTC CASSFPGREQYF
15 - TRBD2 TRBJ2-7 TRBV14 TGTGCCAGCAGCCAAGGTCCAGCGGGAGTTGGCGAGCAGTACTTC CASSQGPAGVGEQYF
14 - - TRBJ1-1 TRBV18 TGTGCCAGCTCACCGGGACAAGGTAGACCTGAAGCTTTCTTT CASSPGQGRPEAFF
14 few TRBD2 TRBJ2-1 TRBV28 TGTGCCAGCAAGACTAGCGGGACCCTCAATGAGCAGTTCTTC CASKTSGTLNEQFF
18 - TRBD1 TRBJ2-1 TRBV24-1 TGTGCCACCAGTGATTGGAGTGTCGGGACAGGGGCGGACAATGAGCAGTTCTTC CATSDWSVGTGADNEQFF
17 - TRBD2 TRBJ2-6 TRBV7-8 TGTGCCAGCAGCCCGGTTGTTAGCGGGACTGGGGCCAACGTCCTGACTTTC CASSPVVSGTGANVLTF
13 once - TRBJ2-7 TRBV27 TGTGCCAGCAGTTCCCCAGGAACCTACGAGCAGTACTTC CASSSPGTYEQYF
16 - - TRBJ1-3 TRBV9 TGTGCCAGCAGCGTAGAACCTAGTGGCTCTGGAAACACCATATATTTT CASSVEPSGSGNTIYF
16 - TRBD2 TRBJ2-3 TRBV7-2 TGTGCCAGCAGCCGTAGACTAGCGGGAGGCACAGATACGCAGTATTTT CASSRRLAGGTDTQYF
13 - - TRBJ1-1 TRBV12-3/TRBV12-4 TGTGCCAGCACCGTGACAGTGAACACTGAAGCTTTCTTT CASTVTVNTEAFF
14 once TRBD1 TRBJ1-1 TRBV6-5 TGTGCCAGCATCCGACAGGGGGCATATACTGAAGCTTTCTTT CASIRQGAYTEAFF
16 - TRBD1 TRBJ1-1 TRBV6-2/TRBV6-3 TGTGCCAGCAGTTATGAGAAAGGGGGCGCGAGGACTGAAGCTTTCTTT CASSYEKGGARTEAFF
11 few - TRBJ1-1 TRBV20-1 TGCAGTGCTGGCAAGAACACTGAAGCTTTCTTT CSAGKNTEAFF
13 - TRBD1 TRBJ1-2 TRBV2 TGTGCCAGCAGTTACAGGGGAACGGGTGGCTACACCTTC CASSYRGTGGYTF
15 - - TRBJ2-4 TRBV5-6 TGTGCCAGCAGCTTGGTTAGTACAGGGGGGGACATTCAGTACTTC CASSLVSTGGDIQYF
13 - - TRBJ2-3 TRBV5-1 TGCGCCAGCAGCTTAAATCTCGCAGATACGCAGTATTTT CASSLNLADTQYF
16 - TRBD1 TRBJ2-7 TRBV28 TGTGCCAGCAGTGTATACCCGGGACAGGGGGTCTACGAGCAGTACTTC CASSVYPGQGVYEQYF
14 - - TRBJ2-5 TRBV6-2/TRBV6-3 TGTGCCAGCAGTCCCACTAGCCCCGGGGAGACCCAGTACTTC CASSPTSPGETQYF
16 - TRBD2 TRBJ2-5 TRBV5-1 TGCGCCAGCAGCCCCTCTGGCGGGAGTGTACAAGAGACCCAGTACTTC CASSPSGGSVQETQYF
13 once TRBD1 TRBJ1-5 TRBV30 TGTGCCTGGGGAGACAGGGCGGATCAGCCCCAGCATTTT CAWGDRADQPQHF
14 - - TRBJ2-3 TRBV5-4 TGTGCCAGCAGCCACCGGCAGGGTTCAGATACGCAGTATTTT CASSHRQGSDTQYF